This T cell receptor beta chain was sequenced during a study of a mutant IDH1 vaccine in newly diagnosed glioma. On the study more broadly: Treated patients had a mean age of 40.4 years and a 62.5% male, around 38% female split. Before enrollment, patients got radiotherapy alone, temozolomide alone, or mostly the combination. Study-level points and caveats: A vaccine-induced immune response developed in about 93% of the patients.

Trimming pared 6 bases from V and 5 bases from J, leaving 13 bases between. Germline CDR1 is MGHRA and CDR2 is YSYEKL. The CDR3 covers 13 residues. Concerning this clone: Antigen unknown.

Using immunoSEQ multiplex PCR, the repertoire was profiled, and TCRdb retains in-frame clones only, with some absent. This table has 50,000 to 65,000 clones, 70% to 90% appearing once. The time point here: baseline, week 1 (first vaccination visit). Treatment defined: pre-vaccination baseline after standard-of-care therapy. The donor cohort comprised cases of new WHO grade 3 or 4 IDH1-mutant, ATRX-lost astrocytoma. The chain employs TRBV4-1 and TRBJ2-5; D gene unclear. The starting material was PBMCs, obtained from a glioma patient treated with radiotherapy, temozolomide or both. The TCR originated in a man aged 18 to 30 with glioma. The CDR3 coding sequence is TGCGCCAGCAGGGATGGACCAGATGAGACCCAGTACTTC. Translation gives CASRDGPDETQYF.